Listed below are T cell receptor beta chains from one sample, sequenced in a study of shared T cell receptors in the human thymus. Here immunoSEQ multiplex PCR was the method, and the copy in TCRdb shows in-frame clones only, minus some. Here the sample spans 500,000 to 750,000 clones, more than 75% being singletons. These same data were also listed under a study on human thymus T cells.

Sequenced sample: thymocytes. The receptors originated from a boy less than two years old with a congenital heart defect. CDR3s leave out the opening cysteine and the closing phenylalanine or tryptophan.

>TRBJ2-7|TRBV14
ASSQERASGTHEQY
>TRBJ1-5|TRBV27
ASSKDTTGTGKQPQH
>TRBJ2-2|TRBV7-9
ASSLGLAGVPNTGELF
>TRBJ2-3|TRBV27
ASSLRGTSGGTDTQY
>TRBJ2-7|TRBV19
ASSSRVPLTDTLYEQY
>TRBJ2-1|TRBV10-2
ASSAGNEQF
>TRBJ2-1|TRBV2
ASSGTSGWGHNEQF
>TRBJ1-2|TRBV9
ASWGPGYGYT
>TRBJ2-7|TRBV9
ASSDRLAYEQY
>TRBJ2-7|TRBV6-1
ASSELEQY
>TRBJ2-1|TRBV5-6
ASSFGRRGGVDNEQF
>TRBJ1-1|TRBV18
ASSPRDRDMNTEAF
>TRBJ2-1|TRBV30
AWSLPVLARELHNEQF
>TRBJ2-6|TRBV5-6
ASSYYTGFSGANVLT
>TRBJ1-5|TRBV28
AIWGGECQPQH
>TRBJ2-1|TRBV15
ATSRDVRVSYNEQF
>TRBJ2-2|TRBV6-7
ASRRWGGTGELF
>TRBJ2-7|TRBV10-3
AISEPDRDYEQY
>TRBJ1-1|TRBV30
AWSVLLDRGIKAF
>TRBJ2-1|TRBV12-5
ASGLSTGKSYNEQF
>TRBJ2-1|TRBV6-6
ASSGGRRGYNEQF
>TRBJ2-2|TRBV4-3
ASSPRAGTENTGELF
>TRBJ2-1|TRBV5-8
ASSGTSGEF
>TRBJ1-5|TRBV6-1
ASGGGNQPQH
>TRBJ1-1|TRBV5-4
ASSFEPGQARIYTEAF
>TRBJ2-3|TRBV4-1
ASSQDEGPREEY
>TRBJ2-7|TRBV19
ASSPGTGAEQY
>TRBJ2-7|TRBV19
ASSMSPSGPYEQY
>TRBJ2-3|TRBV7-6
ASSLWGLVGDTQY
>TRBJ2-1|TRBV15
ATGIQGPVSYNEQF
>TRBJ2-3|TRBV19
ASSTRGFVSDTQY
>TRBJ2-2|TRBV4-2
ASSQGGLKNTGELF
>TRBJ2-7|TRBV6-5
ASSYSVREPYEQY
>TRBJ2-1|TRBV7-9
ASSLARTRDPYNEQF
>TRBJ1-3|TRBV11-2
ASSLDRKVASGNTIY
>TRBJ1-5|TRBV6-6
ASSYHRGRNQPQH
>TRBJ2-7|TRBV7-9
ASSLASGGSRGEQY
>TRBJ2-1|TRBV15
ATSPRTSGSWSNEQF
>TRBJ1-1|TRBV6-1
ASSESFGRTDLNTEAF
>TRBJ2-7|TRBV2
ASSGDSNYEQY
>TRBJ2-3|TRBV6-5
ASRGRQTTDTQY
>TRBJ2-4|TRBV7-8
ASSLKQAPNPIAKNIQY
>TRBJ1-5|TRBV28
ASSRRVYNQPQH
>TRBJ2-7|TRBV4-2
ASSQVAPFAAGVVYEQY
>TRBJ1-6|TRBV27
ASRPGQDNSPLH
>TRBJ1-5|TRBV16
ASSQGAGQPQH
>TRBJ1-1|TRBV6-5
ASSLAGAFGAEAF
>TRBJ2-1|TRBV2
ASSPPSGVYNEQF